The 9 T cell receptor beta chains below were found in one sample sequenced in a study of Ad26.COV2.S vaccination and SARS-CoV-2 variants. Treatment reported: about 20 received Ad26.COV2.S at low or high dose, single or two shots; roughly five received placebo; per-sample allocation not given. Sampling occurred on day 63 after the first vaccine or placebo injection. TCRdb keeps only in-frame clones here, not all; method: immunoSEQ multiplex PCR. The sample consists of about 680,000 clones, 89% of them appearing once. Source: peripheral blood, taken in a trial of Ad26.COV2.S vaccine versus placebo. The receptors here all came from a person aged 18 to 65 who received the Ad26.COV2.S COVID-19 vaccine or a placebo.

This chain connects TRBV7-3 to TRBJ2-3; tentatively, D is TRBD2 (5 bases). This CDR3 has 14 residues. Germline assignment: CDR1 SGHTA and CDR2 FQGTGA. V lost 5 bases to trimming and J lost 0 bases, with 9 bases between them. The CDR3 region is CASSPSGSTDTQYF. The CDR3, as DNA: TGTGCCAGCAGCCCCTCGGGGAGCACAGATACGCAGTATTTT.

Only one count was recorded for this clone. The chain couples TRBV6-5 to TRBJ1-5; 9 nucleotides match TRBD1. This CDR3 spans 15 amino acids. Looked up from germline, CDR1 is MNHEY and CDR2 is SVGAGI. V was pared by 6 bases and J by 0 bases, with 3 bases of the junction left unmatched. CDR3 loop: CASSLTGGSNQPQHF. The CDR3 coding sequence is TGTGCCAGCAGCCTGACAGGGGGTAGCAATCAGCCCCAGCATTTT.

The J gene is TRBJ2-2, the V gene TRBV20-1, with 8 bases matching TRBD1. Trimming cost V 3 bases and J 3 bases; bases outside gene matches: 9. CDR1 and CDR2 from the germline V gene are DFQATT and SNEGSKA (reference sequence). This CDR3 is built from 16 residues. This chain's CDR3 is CSASRQGAFDTGELFF. CDR3 sequence (DNA): TGCAGTGCTAGTAGGCAGGGGGCTTTTGACACCGGGGAGCTGTTTTTT.

V and J are TRBV27 and TRBJ1-5, with no clear D. CDR3 length: 16 amino acids. CDR1 is MNHEY, CDR2 SMNVEV, per germline (reference sequence). V shed 5 bases and J shed 3 bases, with 17 bases lying between them. CDR3 bases: TGTGCCAGCAGTCCCGCGTTTGGAGGGAACAATCAGCCCCAGCATTTT. This encodes CASSPAFGGNNQPQHF.

The V gene is TRBV5-1, the J gene TRBJ2-7; the D gene could be TRBD1 or TRBD2 (6 bases each). The ends were cut back, 0 bases at V and 7 bases at J, with 14 bases in the middle. The CDR3 sequence is 14 residues long. CDR1 is SGHRS and CDR2 is YFSETQ in the germline V gene. For the CDR3, the DNA is TGCGCCAGCAGCTTGGCCGTCGAGGGGGGAGAGCAGTACTTC. Protein product: CASSLAVEGGEQYF.

In its sample, this clone was seen once. This chain links TRBV18 with TRBJ1-5; D is unresolved. The CDR3 totals 17 residues. CDR1 KGHSH and CDR2 LQKENI come from the germline V gene. Trimming took 1 base from V and 3 from J, leaving 16 bases between them. CDR3 protein: CASSPLRSTGVNQPQHF. In DNA, the CDR3 is TGTGCCAGCTCACCACTACGGTCGACGGGCGTCAATCAGCCCCAGCATTTT.

The chain employs TRBV7-6 and TRBJ2-5, with 7 bases that match TRBD2. The germline gives CDR1 SGHVS, CDR2 FNYEAQ. V shed 0 bases, J shed 2 bases, and the junction held 6 bases outside the gene matches. The CDR3 consists of 16 residues. As DNA, the CDR3 is TGTGCCAGCAGCTTAGCGCCTAGCGGAGATCAAGAGACCCAGTACTTC. Its protein product is CASSLAPSGDQETQYF.

This chain connects TRBV14 to TRBJ2-7, with TRBD2 as a possible D gene (6 bases). CDR3 length: 14 residues. V dropped 2 bases and J dropped 2 bases, with 10 bases sitting between them. The germline V gene encodes CDR1 SGHDN and CDR2 FVKESK. DNA of the CDR3: TGTGCCAGCAGCCAATGGAGGGCCCCCTACGAGCAGTACTTC. It codes for CASSQWRAPYEQYF.

This clone was detected only a few times. The chain uses TRBV7-9 and TRBJ1-1; 8 bases are shared with TRBD1. J was trimmed by 1 base and V by 5 bases; bases with no gene match: 6. This CDR3 is 15 amino acids long. Germline V gene sequence: CDR1 SEHNR, CDR2 FQNEAQ (reference sequence). This chain's CDR3 is CASSPPDRENTEAFF. Here the CDR3 DNA reads TGTGCCAGCAGCCCCCCGGACAGGGAGAACACTGAAGCTTTCTTT. Complete variable domain (other parts from reference TRBV7-9 and TRBJ1-1): DTGVSQNPRHKITKRGQNVTFRCDPISEHNRLYWYRQTLGQGPEFLTYFQNEAQLEKSRLLSDRFSAERPKGSFSTLEIQRTEQGDSAMYLCASSPPDRENTEAFFGQGTRLTVV.